This is a list of T cell receptor beta chains from one sample in a study of blood T cell repertoires in COVID-19. Libraries were prepared by immunoSEQ multiplex PCR; TCRdb keeps only in-frame clonotypes and omits some of them. The sample includes around 300,000 clones, approximately 90% of them seen just once. The specimen was PBMCs or T cells enriched from blood (not recorded which). The origin of the receptors is a woman in her fifties or sixties who had recovered from COVID-19. Both conserved end residues are part of each CDR3. The D gene is left open where the match is weak. Size tells how often a clone was seen (once, few, many) or the class of an expanded clone, and some rows leave it out.

j_call clone_size d_call v_call cdr3_aa cdr3_nt
TRBJ2-1 few TRBD1 TRBV27 CASSPPWTGGYEQFF TGTGCCAGCAGCCCACCTTGGACAGGGGGCTATGAGCAGTTCTTC
TRBJ2-7 . . TRBV28 CASSVHRAGYEQYF TGTGCCAGCAGTGTACACAGGGCGGGCTACGAGCAGTACTTC
TRBJ2-7 . . TRBV11-2 CASSLAGSREQYF TGTGCCAGCAGTCTCGCAGGGTCGCGGGAGCAGTACTTC
TRBJ2-7 . . TRBV7-2 CASSLGGGLLLYEQYF TGTGCCAGCAGCTTAGGTGGGGGCCTCCTCTTGTACGAGCAGTACTTC
TRBJ2-7 . . TRBV9 CASSEGGRGRAYEQYF TGTGCCAGCAGCGAGGGGGGACGTGGGAGGGCCTACGAGCAGTACTTC
TRBJ2-1 . TRBD2 TRBV6-6 CASSYSRASGSNEQFF TGTGCCAGCAGTTACTCGAGGGCTAGCGGGAGCAATGAGCAGTTCTTC
TRBJ1-1 . . TRBV19 CASSIVGGGTEAFF TGTGCCAGTAGTATCGTCGGAGGAGGGACTGAAGCTTTCTTT
TRBJ1-2 once . TRBV6-2/TRBV6-3 CASSFGDYGYTF TGTGCCAGCAGTTTTGGAGACTATGGCTACACCTTC
TRBJ1-5 . . TRBV7-2 CASSLGGAVNQPQHF TGTGCCAGCAGCCTCGGGGGGGCCGTCAATCAGCCCCAGCATTTT
TRBJ2-4 once . TRBV2 CASKRGLAKNIQYF TGTGCCAGCAAAAGGGGACTAGCCAAAAACATTCAGTACTTC
TRBJ2-5 . . TRBV4-2 CASSLLEKETQYF TGTGCCAGCAGCCTCTTGGAGAAAGAGACCCAGTACTTC
TRBJ2-7 . TRBD2 TRBV30 CACASDSGSGEQYF TGTGCCTGTGCTTCAGATAGCGGGAGCGGCGAGCAGTACTTC
TRBJ2-7 . . TRBV11-2 CASSSDWIPPYEQYF TGTGCCAGCAGCTCCGACTGGATCCCTCCCTACGAGCAGTACTTC
TRBJ1-1 . TRBD1 TRBV28 CASKDRGRDEAFF TGTGCCAGCAAAGACAGGGGGCGCGATGAAGCTTTCTTT
TRBJ1-2 . . TRBV6-5 CASTPGGVGYGYTF TGTGCCAGCACTCCGGGGGGGGTTGGGTATGGCTACACCTTC
TRBJ2-3 . . TRBV15 CATSREVARGRTDTQYF TGTGCCACCAGCAGAGAGGTGGCCCGGGGTCGCACAGATACGCAGTATTTT
TRBJ2-3 . TRBD2 TRBV7-8 CASSLDRLAGGPRADTQYF TGTGCCAGCAGCTTAGATAGATTAGCGGGAGGACCACGCGCAGATACGCAGTATTTT
TRBJ1-2 . TRBD1 TRBV24-1 CATSEGQGFDGYTF TGTGCCACCAGTGAGGGACAGGGCTTCGATGGCTACACCTTC
TRBJ2-1 . . TRBV11-3 CASSSYEQRYNEQFF TGTGCCAGCAGCTCCTACGAGCAGCGGTACAATGAGCAGTTCTTC
TRBJ2-7 . TRBD2 TRBV18 CASSQGLANEQYF TGTGCCAGCTCACAAGGACTAGCCAACGAGCAGTACTTC
TRBJ1-2 . TRBD1 TRBV15 CATSRHRETGENYGYTF TGTGCCACCAGCAGGCACCGGGAGACAGGGGAAAACTATGGCTACACCTTC
TRBJ2-7 . TRBD1 TRBV14 CASSGQGVTYEQYF TGTGCCAGTTCGGGACAGGGGGTAACGTACGAGCAGTACTTC
TRBJ1-5 . TRBD1 TRBV6-5 CASRTGYSNQPQHF TGTGCCAGCCGGACAGGTTATAGCAATCAGCCCCAGCATTTT
TRBJ2-7 . TRBD2 TRBV19 CASSYLAGSREPYEQYF TGTGCCAGTAGCTATCTAGCGGGAAGTAGAGAGCCCTACGAGCAGTACTTC
TRBJ2-7 . TRBD2 TRBV20-1 CSSGTSDEQYF TGCAGTTCCGGGACTAGCGACGAGCAGTACTTC
TRBJ1-2 . TRBD1 TRBV7-2 CASSPGTGVHSGYTF TGTGCCAGCAGCCCCGGGACAGGGGTGCATTCTGGCTACACCTTC
TRBJ1-1 . TRBD1 TRBV5-1 CASSYSGGSPEAFF TGCGCCAGCAGCTATTCAGGGGGTTCCCCTGAAGCTTTCTTT
TRBJ1-1 once . TRBV5-1 CASSGSVWEAEAFF TGCGCCAGCAGCGGGAGTGTGTGGGAGGCTGAAGCTTTCTTT
TRBJ1-4 . TRBD1 TRBV7-9 CASSRINDRGQEKLFF TGTGCCAGCAGCCGAATCAACGACAGGGGGCAAGAAAAACTGTTTTTT
TRBJ2-7 . . TRBV5-6 CASSKPGTASSYEQYF TGTGCCAGCAGCAAACCCGGGACTGCGAGCTCCTACGAGCAGTACTTC
TRBJ2-7 . . TRBV30 CAWTTGNNYEQYF TGTGCCTGGACCACGGGGAACAACTACGAGCAGTACTTC
TRBJ2-2 . . TRBV7-9 CASSLATRTGELFF TGTGCCAGCAGCTTAGCAACCAGGACCGGGGAGCTGTTTTTT
TRBJ2-1 . . TRBV28 CASSFTGTYNEQFF TGTGCCAGCAGTTTTACAGGTACCTACAATGAGCAGTTCTTC
TRBJ2-5 . . TRBV7-9 CASSHWQAGEETQYF TGTGCCAGCAGCCATTGGCAGGCAGGGGAGGAGACCCAGTACTTC
TRBJ1-3 . . TRBV14 CASSPKLLRTVSGNTIYF TGTGCCAGCAGCCCAAAGCTCTTGAGGACAGTCTCTGGAAACACCATATATTTT
TRBJ2-1 . TRBD1 TRBV13 CASSSRGTYNEQFF TGTGCCAGCAGCTCCAGGGGGACCTACAATGAGCAGTTCTTC
TRBJ1-5 . TRBD1 TRBV2 CASRDRVWNQPQHF TGTGCCAGCAGGGACAGGGTTTGGAATCAGCCCCAGCATTTT
TRBJ1-6 . TRBD1 TRBV7-2 CASSLGPGQGNSPLHF TGTGCCAGCAGCCTCGGGCCGGGACAGGGTAATTCACCCCTCCACTTT
TRBJ1-1 . . TRBV28 CASSFTVSTEAFF TGTGCCAGCAGTTTTACGGTTTCGACAGAAGCTTTCTTT
TRBJ2-1 . TRBD2 TRBV30 CAWRTVAGPYNEQFF TGTGCCTGGAGGACTGTAGCGGGCCCCTACAATGAGCAGTTCTTC
TRBJ1-3 once TRBD1 TRBV6-5 CASSFDRGFKDTIYF TGTGCCAGCAGTTTCGACAGGGGTTTTAAGGACACCATATATTTT
TRBJ1-4 . TRBD1 TRBV27 CASSLSLDRAVSTTNEKLFF TGTGCCAGCAGTTTATCGCTGGACAGGGCGGTATCTACAACTAATGAAAAACTGTTTTTT
TRBJ2-1 . TRBD2 TRBV9 CASSVSSGENNEQFF TGTGCCAGCAGCGTATCTAGCGGGGAAAACAATGAGCAGTTCTTC
TRBJ1-2 . . TRBV27 CASSPQLPYGYTF TGTGCCAGCAGTCCACAGCTCCCCTATGGCTACACCTTC
TRBJ1-5 . . TRBV6-9 CASSTWTDGASNQPQHF TGTGCCAGCAGTACCTGGACAGACGGCGCGAGCAATCAGCCCCAGCATTTT
TRBJ1-2 . . TRBV24-1 CATSDWGHSYGYTF TGTGCCACCAGTGATTGGGGACATTCCTATGGCTACACCTTC
TRBJ1-3 . . TRBV28 CASSTTGAGRAVGNTIYF TGTGCCAGCAGTACAACAGGTGCAGGGAGGGCGGTAGGAAACACCATATATTTT
TRBJ2-3 . TRBD2 TRBV30 CAWSVGLASTDTQYF TGTGCCTGGAGTGTTGGACTAGCGTCCACAGATACGCAGTATTTT
TRBJ2-1 . . TRBV7-3 CASSPTISSYNEQFF TGTGCCAGCAGCCCCACGATTAGCTCCTACAATGAGCAGTTCTTC
TRBJ1-4 . . TRBV6-5 CASGREGGEKLFF TGTGCCAGCGGACGGGAGGGGGGAGAAAAACTGTTTTTT